These T cell receptor beta chains were read from a single sample in a study of shared clonotypes between healthy human individuals. Measured with immunoSEQ multiplex PCR; TCRdb has only the in-frame clones, and not every one. Of some 490,000 clones listed, about 84% are singletons. Specimen: PBMCs. The receptors derive from a woman aged 40-49 years in good health. Some clones in this sample may be carry-over from other donors' samples. CDR3s include the opening cysteine and the closing phenylalanine or tryptophan. The D gene is left open where the match is weak. Some rows mark clone size as missing; the rest say once, few, many or name a class of expanded clone.

clone size	V gene	J gene	D gene	CDR3 protein	CDR3 DNA
NA	TRBV4-2	TRBJ2-3	TRBD2	CASSQGLAGGQGDTQYF	TGTGCCAGCAGCCAAGGGTTAGCGGGAGGCCAGGGAGATACGCAGTATTTT
NA	TRBV2	TRBJ2-5	NA	CASRISLTNGWETQYF	TGTGCCAGCAGAATTAGCTTGACGAACGGGTGGGAGACCCAGTACTTC
NA	TRBV7-2	TRBJ2-5	TRBD2	CASSSRLAGQGETQYF	TGTGCCAGCAGCTCGAGACTAGCGGGACAGGGAGAGACCCAGTACTTC
NA	TRBV4-3	TRBJ2-3	NA	CASSQDYLAQLDTQYF	TGCGCCAGCAGCCAAGATTACCTAGCCCAACTAGATACGCAGTATTTT
NA	TRBV6-5	TRBJ1-5	TRBD1	CASRTQGEGQPQHF	TGTGCCAGCAGGACACAGGGGGAGGGACAGCCCCAGCATTTT
NA	TRBV28	TRBJ2-7	NA	CASRRPGTYEQYF	TGTGCCAGCAGGCGACCCGGCACCTACGAGCAGTACTTC
once	TRBV19	TRBJ1-2	NA	CASTKDSRLYGYTF	TGTGCCAGTACTAAAGACAGTCGTCTCTATGGCTACACCTTC
once	TRBV11-2	TRBJ1-4	TRBD1	CASSQDRSSEKLFF	TGTGCCAGCAGCCAGGACAGGTCTTCTGAAAAACTGTTTTTT
NA	TRBV10-3	TRBJ2-1	TRBD2	CAISESPSGRMRNEQFF	TGTGCCATCAGTGAGTCGCCTAGCGGGAGAATGCGCAATGAGCAGTTCTTC
NA	TRBV7-9	TRBJ2-7	TRBD1	CASSLAGGQGHEQYF	TGTGCCAGCAGCTTAGCCGGAGGACAGGGTCACGAGCAGTACTTC
NA	TRBV5-1	TRBJ2-5	NA	CASSLGQNQETQYF	TGCGCCAGCAGCTTGGGACAGAACCAAGAGACCCAGTACTTC
NA	TRBV5-1	TRBJ2-5	NA	CASSGEGRETQYF	TGCGCCAGCAGCGGAGAGGGTCGAGAGACCCAGTACTTC
few	TRBV7-9	TRBJ2-5	NA	CASGTLETQYF	TGTGCCAGCGGGACATTGGAGACCCAGTACTTC
NA	TRBV4-2	TRBJ2-1	NA	CASSQDQGGHNEQFF	TGTGCCAGCAGCCAAGATCAAGGGGGGCACAATGAGCAGTTCTTC
NA	TRBV19	TRBJ2-3	NA	CASSTISGTTGITDTQYF	TGTGCCAGTAGTACCATATCGGGCACGACCGGGATCACAGATACGCAGTATTTT
NA	TRBV7-9	TRBJ1-5	NA	CASSYPGQPQHF	TGTGCCAGCAGCTACCCGGGGCAGCCCCAGCATTTT
few	TRBV7-2	TRBJ2-7	TRBD2	CASSLKLAGAPEQYF	TGTGCCAGCAGCTTAAAACTAGCGGGAGCTCCCGAGCAGTACTTC
NA	TRBV20-1	TRBJ2-7	NA	CSASRKEQYF	TGCAGTGCTAGTAGGAAAGAGCAGTACTTC
many	TRBV18	TRBJ2-7	TRBD1	CASSPSGTAVYEQYF	TGTGCCAGCTCACCAAGTGGGACAGCAGTATACGAGCAGTACTTC
few	TRBV11-2	TRBJ2-2	NA	CASSFSGNTGELFF	TGTGCCAGCAGCTTTTCGGGGAACACCGGGGAGCTGTTTTTT
NA	TRBV7-2	TRBJ1-1	NA	CASSFTGPVAFF	TGTGCCAGCAGCTTTACCGGCCCTGTAGCTTTCTTT
NA	TRBV28	TRBJ1-4	TRBD1	CASSLRTGAATNEKLFF	TGTGCCAGCAGTTTGCGGACAGGGGCAGCAACTAATGAAAAACTGTTTTTT
NA	TRBV28	TRBJ2-2	NA	CASSSTSITGELFF	TGTGCCAGCAGTTCGACTAGTATCACCGGGGAGCTGTTTTTT
once	TRBV18	TRBJ1-1	TRBD1	CASSRAGQVGTEAFF	TGTGCCAGCTCACGGGCGGGACAGGTGGGGACTGAAGCTTTCTTT
NA	TRBV19	TRBJ2-6	NA	CASSLPPLMSSGANVLTF	TGTGCCAGTAGTCTCCCTCCTCTCATGAGCTCTGGGGCCAACGTCCTGACTTTC
NA	TRBV5-1	TRBJ2-7	TRBD1	CASSLVGTGMSYEQYF	TGCGCCAGCAGCTTGGTAGGGACAGGGATGTCCTACGAGCAGTACTTC
NA	TRBV5-6	TRBJ2-7	NA	CASSSDRWEQYF	TGTGCCAGCAGCTCCGATCGGTGGGAGCAGTACTTC
NA	TRBV5-1	TRBJ2-7	NA	CASSLDTSSYEQYF	TGCGCCAGCAGCTTGGATACCAGCTCCTACGAGCAGTACTTC
NA	TRBV10-3	TRBJ2-1	NA	CAIRRQGVLQNEQFF	TGTGCCATCAGGCGACAAGGAGTGTTACAGAATGAGCAGTTCTTC
NA	TRBV11-2	TRBJ2-5	NA	CASSPHLMGGGETQYF	TGTGCCAGCAGCCCCCATTTGATGGGGGGCGGGGAGACCCAGTACTTC
NA	TRBV30	TRBJ1-2	NA	CAWSVSSFYGYTF	TGTGCCTGGAGTGTAAGCTCCTTCTATGGCTACACCTTC
NA	TRBV27	TRBJ1-4	NA	CASMQPPPSSDQGTNEKLFF	TGTGCCAGCATGCAACCCCCCCCATCCAGTGACCAAGGGACTAATGAAAAACTGTTTTTT
once	TRBV19	TRBJ1-2	NA	CASSPGGHKADYGYTF	TGTGCCAGTAGTCCGGGGGGGCACAAGGCGGACTATGGCTACACCTTC
NA	TRBV29-1	TRBJ2-3	NA	CSAALEPTDTQYF	TGCAGCGCCGCACTAGAGCCCACAGATACGCAGTATTTT
NA	TRBV6-1	TRBJ1-1	TRBD1	CASSEEGARTFF	TGTGCCAGCAGTGAAGAGGGGGCCCGGACTTTCTTT
NA	TRBV5-4	TRBJ2-7	NA	CASSLDYSRVEQYF	TGTGCCAGCAGCTTGGACTACTCGAGGGTCGAGCAGTACTTC
NA	TRBV28	TRBJ2-7	NA	CASSSYGWGYEQYF	TGTGCCAGCAGTTCCTACGGGTGGGGTTACGAGCAGTACTTC
NA	TRBV6-1	TRBJ1-5	NA	CASSDTGLAAQPQHF	TGTGCCAGCAGTGATACAGGGCTAGCGGCTCAGCCCCAGCATTTT
NA	TRBV10-3	TRBJ2-7	TRBD1	CAISPTTGSTYEQYF	TGTGCCATCAGTCCTACGACAGGGAGTACCTACGAGCAGTACTTC
NA	TRBV9	TRBJ2-7	TRBD2	CASSVGTSGSYEQYF	TGTGCCAGCAGCGTGGGGACTAGCGGCTCCTACGAGCAGTACTTC
NA	TRBV19	TRBJ2-2	TRBD1	CASRDRGLRGTGELFF	TGTGCCAGTAGAGACAGGGGGCTTCGTGGCACCGGGGAGCTGTTTTTT
NA	TRBV28	TRBJ2-7	TRBD2	CASSPGLAITYEQYF	TGTGCCAGCAGCCCGGGACTAGCCATAACCTACGAGCAGTACTTC
NA	TRBV7-8	TRBJ2-1	NA	CASSSKPHEQFF	TGTGCCAGCAGCTCCAAACCCCATGAGCAGTTCTTC
NA	TRBV5-4	TRBJ2-5	TRBD1	CASSLTGVPETQYF	TGTGCCAGCAGCTTGACAGGGGTCCCGGAGACCCAGTACTTC
NA	TRBV7-9	TRBJ2-2	NA	CASSLEGDYANTGELFF	TGTGCCAGCAGCTTAGAGGGGGACTACGCGAACACCGGGGAGCTGTTTTTT
NA	TRBV18	TRBJ1-4	NA	CASSPPPIGEKLFF	TGTGCCAGCTCACCACCTCCAATAGGAGAAAAACTGTTTTTT